This T cell receptor (beta chain) was retrieved from a study of blood T cell repertoires in COVID-19. About the research overall: Samples of COVID-19 (acute and convalescent) were obtained from the United States, Italy and Spain. PBMCs, B-cell-depleted T cells, or T cells provided the cDNA or gDNA that made up the material.

As originally analysed: Estimated nucleated cell counts came from reference gene primer amplification. Clones were read by immunoSEQ multiplex PCR, and TCRdb kept only the in-frame ones, dropping some. The DNA was the basis for D and trimming; V, J and clone size are from that table. The table includes 250,000 to 400,000 clones, roughly 90% detected once. Germline values: CDR1 SEHNR, CDR2 FQNEAQ (reference sequence). The V end was cut by 1 base, the J end by 4 bases, with 10 bases between. CDR3 size: 14 residues. Seattle cases were enrolled at active infection and followed longitudinally. The V call is TRBV7-9, the J call TRBJ1-2, with D possibly matching TRBD1 (6 bases). The receptor comes from a woman in her 30s with COVID-19, enrolled during active disease. Sequenced: peripheral blood. CDR3 sequence: CASSLDGQIYGYTF. CDR3 coding DNA: TGTGCCAGCAGCTTAGATGGACAGATCTATGGCTACACCTTC.